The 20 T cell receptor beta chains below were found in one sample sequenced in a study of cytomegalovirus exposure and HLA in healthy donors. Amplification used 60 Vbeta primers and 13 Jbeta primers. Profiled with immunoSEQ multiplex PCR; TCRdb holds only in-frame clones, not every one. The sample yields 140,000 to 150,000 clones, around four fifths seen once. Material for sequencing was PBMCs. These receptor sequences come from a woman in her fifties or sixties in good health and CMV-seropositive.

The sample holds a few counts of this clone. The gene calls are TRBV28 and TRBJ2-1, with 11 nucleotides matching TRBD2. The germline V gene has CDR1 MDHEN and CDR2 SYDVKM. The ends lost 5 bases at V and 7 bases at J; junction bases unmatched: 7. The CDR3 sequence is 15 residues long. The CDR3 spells CASSVSGRARNEQFF. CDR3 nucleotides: TGTGCCAGCAGTGTTAGCGGGAGGGCCCGAAATGAGCAGTTCTTC.

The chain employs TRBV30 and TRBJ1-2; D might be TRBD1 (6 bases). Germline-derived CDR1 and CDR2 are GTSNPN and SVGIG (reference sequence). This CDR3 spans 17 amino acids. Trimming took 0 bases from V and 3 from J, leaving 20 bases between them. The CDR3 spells CAWSVRNRQANYYGYTF. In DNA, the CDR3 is TGTGCCTGGAGTGTACGAAACCGACAGGCGAACTACTATGGCTACACCTTC.

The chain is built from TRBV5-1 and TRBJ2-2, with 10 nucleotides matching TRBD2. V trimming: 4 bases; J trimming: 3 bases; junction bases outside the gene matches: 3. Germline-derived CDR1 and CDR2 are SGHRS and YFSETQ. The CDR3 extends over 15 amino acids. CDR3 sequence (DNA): TGCGCCAGCAGCCCCCTAGCGGGAGACACCGGGGAGCTGTTTTTT. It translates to CASSPLAGDTGELFF.

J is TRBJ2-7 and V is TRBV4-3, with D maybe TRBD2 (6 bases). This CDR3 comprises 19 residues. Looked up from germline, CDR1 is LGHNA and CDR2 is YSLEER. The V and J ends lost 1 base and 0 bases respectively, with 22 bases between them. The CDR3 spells CASSQASPAGGMYSYEQYF. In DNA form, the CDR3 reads TGCGCCAGCAGCCAAGCCTCCCCCGCTGGCGGGATGTACTCCTACGAGCAGTACTTC.

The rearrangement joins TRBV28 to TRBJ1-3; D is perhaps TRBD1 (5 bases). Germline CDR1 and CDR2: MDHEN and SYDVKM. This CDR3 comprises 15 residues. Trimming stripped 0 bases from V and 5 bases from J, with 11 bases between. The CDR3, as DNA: TGTGCCAGCAGTTTATGGCCAGGGCAAAGAAACACCATATATTTT. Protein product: CASSLWPGQRNTIYF. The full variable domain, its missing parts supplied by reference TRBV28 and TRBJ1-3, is DVKVTQSSRYLVKRTGEKVFLECVQDMDHENMFWYRQDPGLGLRLIYFSYDVKMKEKGDIPEGYSVSREKKERFSLILESASTNQTSMYLCASSLWPGQRNTIYFGEGSWLTVV.

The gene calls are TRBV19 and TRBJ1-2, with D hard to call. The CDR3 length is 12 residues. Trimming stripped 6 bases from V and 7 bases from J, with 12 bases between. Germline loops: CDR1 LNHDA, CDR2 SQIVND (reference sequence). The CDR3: CASSPPFGGYTF. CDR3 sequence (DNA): TGTGCCAGTAGCCCGCCGTTCGGTGGCTACACCTTC.

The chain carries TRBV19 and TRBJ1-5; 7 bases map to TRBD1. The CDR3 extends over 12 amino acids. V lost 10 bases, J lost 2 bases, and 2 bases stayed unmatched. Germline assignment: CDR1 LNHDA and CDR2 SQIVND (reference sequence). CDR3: CATTGGNQPQHF. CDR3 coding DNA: TGTGCCACCACAGGGGGCAATCAGCCCCAGCATTTT.

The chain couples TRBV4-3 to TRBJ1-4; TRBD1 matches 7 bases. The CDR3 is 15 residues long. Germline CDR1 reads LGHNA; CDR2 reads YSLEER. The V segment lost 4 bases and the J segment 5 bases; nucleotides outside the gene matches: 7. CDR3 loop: CASSPRDRQNEKLFF. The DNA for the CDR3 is TGCGCCAGCAGCCCCCGGGACAGACAAAATGAAAAACTGTTTTTT.

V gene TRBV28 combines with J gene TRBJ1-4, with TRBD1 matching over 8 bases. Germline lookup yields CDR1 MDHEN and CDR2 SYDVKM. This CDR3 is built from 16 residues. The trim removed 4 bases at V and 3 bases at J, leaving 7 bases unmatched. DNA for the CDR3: TGTGCCAGCAGTTCGGACAGGGCGGTAGCTAATGAAAAACTGTTTTTT. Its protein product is CASSSDRAVANEKLFF. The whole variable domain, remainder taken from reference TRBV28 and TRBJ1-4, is DVKVTQSSRYLVKRTGEKVFLECVQDMDHENMFWYRQDPGLGLRLIYFSYDVKMKEKGDIPEGYSVSREKKERFSLILESASTNQTSMYLCASSSDRAVANEKLFFGSGTQLSVL.

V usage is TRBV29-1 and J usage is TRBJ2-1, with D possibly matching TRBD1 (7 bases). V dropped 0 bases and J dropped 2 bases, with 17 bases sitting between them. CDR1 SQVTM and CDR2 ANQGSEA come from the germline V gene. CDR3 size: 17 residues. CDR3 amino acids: CSVEDFGGGAPYNEQFF. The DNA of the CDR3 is TGCAGCGTTGAAGATTTCGGAGGGGGCGCCCCCTACAATGAGCAGTTCTTC.

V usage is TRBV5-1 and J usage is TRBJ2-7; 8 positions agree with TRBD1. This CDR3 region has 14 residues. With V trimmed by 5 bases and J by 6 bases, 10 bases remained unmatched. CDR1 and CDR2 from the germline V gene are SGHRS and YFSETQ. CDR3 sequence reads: CASRPTGDPGEQYF. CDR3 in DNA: TGCGCCAGCAGGCCGACAGGGGATCCGGGCGAGCAGTACTTC.

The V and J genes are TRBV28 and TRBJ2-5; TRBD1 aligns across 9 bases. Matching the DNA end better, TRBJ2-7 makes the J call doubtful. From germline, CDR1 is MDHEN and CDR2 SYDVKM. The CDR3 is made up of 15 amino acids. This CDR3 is CASTFSDRGTYEQYF. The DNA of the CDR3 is TGTGCCAGCACTTTCTCCGACAGGGGGACCTACGAGCAGTACTTC.

The CDR3 bases are TGTGCCAGCAGCTTAACGACTAGCGGATCCTACGAGCAGTACTTC. Encoded protein: CASSLTTSGSYEQYF. The chain uses TRBV7-2 and TRBJ2-7; 9 nucleotides match TRBD2. CDR1 and CDR2 from the germline V gene are SGHTA and FQGNSA. Losses at the gene ends were 2 bases for V and 1 base for J; bases not matched to a gene: 3. This CDR3 is 15 amino acids long.

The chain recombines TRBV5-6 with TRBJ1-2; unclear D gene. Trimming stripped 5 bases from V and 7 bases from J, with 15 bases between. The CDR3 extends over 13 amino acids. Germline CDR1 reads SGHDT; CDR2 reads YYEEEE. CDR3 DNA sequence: TGTGCCAGCAGACTTAGGGCGGAGGTTGGCTACACCTTC. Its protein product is CASRLRAEVGYTF. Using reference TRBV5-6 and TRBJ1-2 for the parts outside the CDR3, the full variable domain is DAGVTQSPTHLIKTRGQQVTLRCSPKSGHDTVSWYQQALGQGPQFIFQYYEEEERQRGNFPDRFSGHQFPNYSSELNVNALLLGDSALYLCASRLRAEVGYTFGSGTRLTVV.

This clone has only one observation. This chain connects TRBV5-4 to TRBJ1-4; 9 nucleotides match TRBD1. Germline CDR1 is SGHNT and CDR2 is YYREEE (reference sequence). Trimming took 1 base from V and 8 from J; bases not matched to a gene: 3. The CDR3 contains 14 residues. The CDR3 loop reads CASSLRQGGEKLFF. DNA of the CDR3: TGTGCCAGCAGCTTGCGACAGGGGGGGGAAAAACTGTTTTTT.

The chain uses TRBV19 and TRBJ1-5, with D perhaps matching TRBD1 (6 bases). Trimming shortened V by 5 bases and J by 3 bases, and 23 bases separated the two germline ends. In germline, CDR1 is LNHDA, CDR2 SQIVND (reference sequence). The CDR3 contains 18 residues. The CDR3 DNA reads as TGTGCCAGTAGTCTAGGGACAAAAGAGGTCCGGGCCAATCAGCCCCAGCATTTT. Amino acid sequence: CASSLGTKEVRANQPQHF.

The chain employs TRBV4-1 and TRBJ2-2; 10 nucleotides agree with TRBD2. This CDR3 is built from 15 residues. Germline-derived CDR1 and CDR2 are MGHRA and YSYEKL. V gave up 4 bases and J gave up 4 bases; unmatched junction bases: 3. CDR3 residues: CASSRASGSTGELFF. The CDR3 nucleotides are TGCGCCAGCAGCCGTGCTAGCGGGAGCACCGGGGAGCTGTTTTTT.

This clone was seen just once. The CDR3 region is CASRDLPGQGPYEQYF. The CDR3 nucleotides read TGTGCCAGCAGAGACCTCCCGGGACAGGGGCCCTACGAGCAGTACTTC. The genes are TRBV28 and TRBJ2-7; 10 nucleotides line up with TRBD1. V trimming: 6 bases; J trimming: 2 bases; junction bases outside the gene matches: 10. CDR3 length: 16 residues. Germline-derived CDR1 and CDR2 are MDHEN and SYDVKM.

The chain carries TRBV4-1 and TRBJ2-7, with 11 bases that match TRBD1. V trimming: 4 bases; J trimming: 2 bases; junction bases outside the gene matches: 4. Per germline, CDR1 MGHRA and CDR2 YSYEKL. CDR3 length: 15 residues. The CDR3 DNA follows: TGCGCCAGCAGCCCAGGACAGGGGGCGGCCTACGAGCAGTACTTC. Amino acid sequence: CASSPGQGAAYEQYF.

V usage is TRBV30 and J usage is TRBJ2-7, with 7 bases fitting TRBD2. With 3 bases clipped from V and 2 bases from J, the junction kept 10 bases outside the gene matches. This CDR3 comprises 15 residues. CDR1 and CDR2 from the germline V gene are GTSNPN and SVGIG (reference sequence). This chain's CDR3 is CAWRPRGEATYEQYF. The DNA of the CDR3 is TGTGCCTGGAGGCCTCGGGGGGAAGCGACCTACGAGCAGTACTTC.